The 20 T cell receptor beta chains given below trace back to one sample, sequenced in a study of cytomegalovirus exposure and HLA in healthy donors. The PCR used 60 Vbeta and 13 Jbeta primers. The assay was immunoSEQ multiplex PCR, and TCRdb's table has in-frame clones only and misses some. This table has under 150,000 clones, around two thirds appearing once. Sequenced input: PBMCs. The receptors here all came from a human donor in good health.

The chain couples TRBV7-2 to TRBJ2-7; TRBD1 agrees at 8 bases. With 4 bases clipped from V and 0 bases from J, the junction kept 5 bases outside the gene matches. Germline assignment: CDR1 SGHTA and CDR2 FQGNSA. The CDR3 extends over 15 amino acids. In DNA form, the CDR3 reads TGTGCCAGCAGCTCGAGGACAGGGAGCTCCTACGAGCAGTACTTC. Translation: CASSSRTGSSYEQYF.

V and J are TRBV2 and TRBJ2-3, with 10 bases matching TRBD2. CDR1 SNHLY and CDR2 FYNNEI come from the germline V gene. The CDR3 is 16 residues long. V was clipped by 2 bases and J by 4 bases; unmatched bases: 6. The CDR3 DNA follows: TGTGCCAGCAGTGAAAGGGCTAGCGGGAGCTCAGATACGCAGTATTTT. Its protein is CASSERASGSSDTQYF.

The DNA for the CDR3 is TGTGCCAGCAGCACGACCCGGGACAGTCTTTGGTATGGCTACACCTTC. The encoded protein is CASSTTRDSLWYGYTF. The rearrangement links TRBV7-9 to TRBJ1-2; 7 positions agree with TRBD1. Germline loops: CDR1 SEHNR, CDR2 FQNEAQ (reference sequence). V shed 5 bases and J 5 bases; nucleotides not matched to a gene: 14. The CDR3 covers 16 residues.

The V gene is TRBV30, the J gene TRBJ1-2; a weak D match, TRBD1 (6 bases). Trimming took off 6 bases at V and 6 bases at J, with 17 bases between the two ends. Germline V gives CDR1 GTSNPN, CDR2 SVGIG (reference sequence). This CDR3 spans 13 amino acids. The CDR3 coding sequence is TGTGCCTGCCCCCGGGAACAGGGCCATGGCTACACCTTC. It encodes CACPREQGHGYTF.

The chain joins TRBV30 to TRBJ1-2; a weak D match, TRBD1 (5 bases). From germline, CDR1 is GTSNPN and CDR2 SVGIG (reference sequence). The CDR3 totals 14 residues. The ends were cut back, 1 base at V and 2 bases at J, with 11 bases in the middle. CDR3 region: CAWSGRRVNYGYTF. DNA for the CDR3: TGTGCCTGGAGTGGTCGCAGGGTGAACTATGGCTACACCTTC.

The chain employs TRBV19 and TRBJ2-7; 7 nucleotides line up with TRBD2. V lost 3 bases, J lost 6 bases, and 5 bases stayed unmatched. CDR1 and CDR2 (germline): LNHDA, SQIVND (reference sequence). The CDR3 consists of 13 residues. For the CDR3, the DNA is TGTGCCAGTAGTATTGGCGGGAGAGGCGAGCAGTACTTC. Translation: CASSIGGRGEQYF.

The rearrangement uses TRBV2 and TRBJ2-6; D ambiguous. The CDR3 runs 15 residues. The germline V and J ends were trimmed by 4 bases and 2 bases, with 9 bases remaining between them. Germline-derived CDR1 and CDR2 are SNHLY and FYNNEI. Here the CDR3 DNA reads TGTGCCAGCAGTGTAGGTGGAGCTGGGGCCAACGTCCTGACTTTC. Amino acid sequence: CASSVGGAGANVLTF.

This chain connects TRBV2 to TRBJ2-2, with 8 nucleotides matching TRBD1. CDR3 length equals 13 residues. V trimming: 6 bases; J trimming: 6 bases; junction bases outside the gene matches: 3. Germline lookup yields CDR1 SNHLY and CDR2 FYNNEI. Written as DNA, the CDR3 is TGTGCCAGCAGGGACAGGGTCGCCGGGGAGCTGTTTTTT. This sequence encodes CASRDRVAGELFF. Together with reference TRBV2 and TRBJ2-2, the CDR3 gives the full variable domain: EPEVTQTPSHQVTQMGQEVILRCVPISNHLYFYWYRQILGQKVEFLVSFYNNEISEKSEIFDDQFSVERPDGSNFTLKIRSTKLEDSAMYFCASRDRVAGELFFGEGSRLTVL.

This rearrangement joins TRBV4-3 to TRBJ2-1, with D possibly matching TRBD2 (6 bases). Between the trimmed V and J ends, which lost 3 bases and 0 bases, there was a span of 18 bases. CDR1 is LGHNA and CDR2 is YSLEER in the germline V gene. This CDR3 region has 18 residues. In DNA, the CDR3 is TGCGCCAGCAGCCATTGGGGGGATTTCCCTAGCTCCTACAATGAGCAGTTCTTC. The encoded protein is CASSHWGDFPSSYNEQFF.

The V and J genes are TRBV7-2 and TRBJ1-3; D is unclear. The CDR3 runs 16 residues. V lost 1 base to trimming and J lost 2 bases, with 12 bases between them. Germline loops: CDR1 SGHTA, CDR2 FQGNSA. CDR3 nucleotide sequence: TGTGCCAGCAGCTTAGGACGTTCGGGGACTGGAAACACCATATATTTT. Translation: CASSLGRSGTGNTIYF.

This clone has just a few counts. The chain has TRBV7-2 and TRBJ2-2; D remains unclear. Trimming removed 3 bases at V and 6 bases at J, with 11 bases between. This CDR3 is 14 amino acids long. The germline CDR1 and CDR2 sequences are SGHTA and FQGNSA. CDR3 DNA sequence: TGTGCCAGCAGCTTTACAATTACCCCCGGGGAGCTGTTTTTT. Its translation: CASSFTITPGELFF.

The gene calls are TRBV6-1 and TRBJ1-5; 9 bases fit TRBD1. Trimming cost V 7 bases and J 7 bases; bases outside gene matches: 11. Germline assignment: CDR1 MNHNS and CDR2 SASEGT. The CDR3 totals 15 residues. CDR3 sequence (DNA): TGTGCCAGCACTAAAGGACAGGGGAGGTGGCAGCCCCAGCATTTT. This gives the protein CASTKGQGRWQPQHF.

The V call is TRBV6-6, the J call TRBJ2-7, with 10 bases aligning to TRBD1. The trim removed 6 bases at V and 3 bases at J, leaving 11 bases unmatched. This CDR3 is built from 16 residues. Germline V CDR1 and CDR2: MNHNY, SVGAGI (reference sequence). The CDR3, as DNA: TGTGCCAGCAGACCCCGACAGGGGGCTGGCGTCTACGAGCAGTACTTC. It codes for CASRPRQGAGVYEQYF.

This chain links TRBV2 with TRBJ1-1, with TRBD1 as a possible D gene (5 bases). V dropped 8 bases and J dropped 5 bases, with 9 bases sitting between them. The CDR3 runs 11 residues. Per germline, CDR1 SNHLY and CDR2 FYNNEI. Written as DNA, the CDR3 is TGTGCCAGCGTAACAGGTACTGAAGCTTTCTTT. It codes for CASVTGTEAFF.

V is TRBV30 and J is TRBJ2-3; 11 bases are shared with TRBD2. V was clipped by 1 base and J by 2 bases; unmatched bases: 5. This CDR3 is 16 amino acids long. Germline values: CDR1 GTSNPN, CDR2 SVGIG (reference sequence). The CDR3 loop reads CAWSGGLAGFTDTQYF. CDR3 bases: TGTGCCTGGAGTGGAGGACTAGCGGGTTTCACAGATACGCAGTATTTT.

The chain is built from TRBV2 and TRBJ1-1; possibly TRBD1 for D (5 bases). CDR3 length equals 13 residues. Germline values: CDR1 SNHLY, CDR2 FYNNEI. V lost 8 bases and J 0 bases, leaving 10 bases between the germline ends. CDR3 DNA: TGTGCCAGCCAACAGGAATTGAACACTGAAGCTTTCTTT. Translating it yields CASQQELNTEAFF.

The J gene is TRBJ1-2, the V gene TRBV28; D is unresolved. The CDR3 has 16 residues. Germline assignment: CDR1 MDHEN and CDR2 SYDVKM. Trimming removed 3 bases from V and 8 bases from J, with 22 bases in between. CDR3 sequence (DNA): TGTGCCAGCAGTTTTGGTCCGGAGAGTAGGAGGGAGGGCTACACCTTC. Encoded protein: CASSFGPESRREGYTF.

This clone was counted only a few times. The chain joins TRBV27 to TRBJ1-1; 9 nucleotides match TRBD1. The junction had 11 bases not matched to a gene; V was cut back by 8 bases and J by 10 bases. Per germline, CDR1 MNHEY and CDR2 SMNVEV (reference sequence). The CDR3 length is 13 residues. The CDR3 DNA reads TGTGCCAGCTGTCGGACAGGGGCCAAGGCAGCTTTCTTT. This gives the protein CASCRTGAKAAFF.

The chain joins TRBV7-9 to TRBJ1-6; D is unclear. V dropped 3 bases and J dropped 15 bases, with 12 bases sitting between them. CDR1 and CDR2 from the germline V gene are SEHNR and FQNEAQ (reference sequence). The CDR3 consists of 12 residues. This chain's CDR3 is CASSFEEFRLHF. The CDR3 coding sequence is TGTGCCAGCAGCTTTGAGGAGTTTCGCCTCCACTTT. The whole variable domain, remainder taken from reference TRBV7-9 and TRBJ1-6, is DTGVSQNPRHKITKRGQNVTFRCDPISEHNRLYWYRQTLGQGPEFLTYFQNEAQLEKSRLLSDRFSAERPKGSFSTLEIQRTEQGDSAMYLCASSFEEFRLHFGNGTRLTVT.

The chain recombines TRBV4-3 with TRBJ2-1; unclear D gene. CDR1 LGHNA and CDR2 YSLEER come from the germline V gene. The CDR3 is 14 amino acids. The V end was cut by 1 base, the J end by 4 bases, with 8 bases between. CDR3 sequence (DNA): TGCGCCAGCAGCCAAGTTAGTGATTACAATGAGCAGTTCTTC. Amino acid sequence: CASSQVSDYNEQFF.